Below are 31 T cell receptor beta chains sequenced from a single sample in a study of blood T cell repertoires in COVID-19. Clones were sequenced by immunoSEQ multiplex PCR, and TCRdb holds only the in-frame ones, with some missing. The sample yields roughly 100,000 clones, about 91% seen once. Sequenced: peripheral blood. All receptors come from a man aged 50 or older with COVID-19, enrolled during active disease.

This chain uses TRBV4-1 with TRBJ2-3, with 9 positions matching TRBD2. V lost 2 bases and J lost 5; bases outside the gene matches: 17. The CDR3 contains 19 residues. Looked up from germline, CDR1 is MGHRA and CDR2 is YSYEKL. CDR3 in amino acids: CASSQKPIVSSGVEDTQYF. Written as DNA, the CDR3 is TGCGCCAGCAGCCAAAAGCCAATTGTTTCTAGCGGGGTGGAAGATACGCAGTATTTT.

About this clone itself: The junction does not match germline at one end; this may be a read error. The chain combines TRBV2 with TRBJ1-5; D ambiguous. Germline CDR1 SNHLY, CDR2 FYNNEI. The CDR3 is 16 residues long. CDR3 sequence (DNA): TGTGCCAGCAGTTTCAGATTTAAGGGTAGCGATCAGCCCCAGCATTTT. Its translation is CASSFRFKGSDQPQHF.

The chain employs TRBV5-1 and TRBJ2-7; D perhaps matches TRBD1 (6 bases). This CDR3 has 14 amino acids. Germline loops: CDR1 SGHRS, CDR2 YFSETQ. Trimming removed 2 bases at V and 6 bases at J, with 15 bases between. The CDR3 DNA reads TGCGCCAGCAGCTTAATAGCAGGGGCATCCGAGCAGTACTTC. This encodes CASSLIAGASEQYF.

This chain uses TRBV5-4 with TRBJ2-5, with D perhaps matching TRBD2 (6 bases). CDR1 is SGHNT, CDR2 YYREEE, per germline (reference sequence). The CDR3 consists of 14 residues. The germline V and J ends were trimmed by 4 bases and 2 bases, with 12 bases remaining between them. This CDR3 is CASSKRGIQETQYF. The DNA of the CDR3 is TGTGCCAGCAGCAAACGGGGGATACAAGAGACCCAGTACTTC.

The chain couples TRBV5-4 to TRBJ1-5, with TRBD1 identical over 7 bases. The CDR3 length is 16 residues. The V and J ends lost 3 bases and 0 bases, in that order; junction bases with no gene match: 6. Germline V lookup: CDR1 SGHNT, CDR2 YYREEE (reference sequence). DNA of the CDR3: TGTGCCAGCAGCTCACAGGGGATCGATAGCAATCAGCCCCAGCATTTT. Translation: CASSSQGIDSNQPQHF. Drawing the rest from reference TRBV5-4 and TRBJ1-5, the complete variable domain is ETGVTQSPTHLIKTRGQQVTLRCSSQSGHNTVSWYQQALGQGPQFIFQYYREEENGRGNFPPRFSGLQFPNYSSELNVNALELDDSALYLCASSSQGIDSNQPQHFGDGTRLSIL.

The chain carries TRBV5-8 and TRBJ2-7, with a tentative D call TRBD1 (6 bases). This CDR3 region has 15 residues. Trimming stripped 2 bases from V and 4 bases from J, with 16 bases between. CDR1 is SGHTS and CDR2 is YDEGEE in the germline V gene. CDR3 sequence: CASSLLGAQGYEQYF. CDR3 DNA: TGTGCCAGCAGCTTATTGGGGGCTCAGGGTTACGAGCAGTACTTC. The variable domain in full, completed from reference TRBV5-8 and TRBJ2-7, reads EAGVTQSPTHLIKTRGQQATLRCSPISGHTSVYWYQQALGLGLQFLLWYDEGEERNRGNFPPRFSGRQFPNYSSELNVNALELEDSALYLCASSLLGAQGYEQYFGPGTRLTVT.

V is TRBV3-1 (or the pseudogene TRBV3-2) and J is TRBJ1-2; 7 bases align to TRBD1. Germline lookup yields CDR1 LGHDT and CDR2 YNNKEL (reference sequence). This CDR3 contains 14 residues. V dropped 4 bases and J dropped 6; count of bases not matched to a gene: 8. The CDR3 DNA follows: TGTGCCAGCAGCCCCTACGGGCAGGGGGATGGCTACACCTTC. It yields the protein CASSPYGQGDGYTF.

The chain joins TRBV5-5 to TRBJ2-2; weak D call: TRBD1 (6 bases). V was pared by 5 bases and J by 4 bases, with 12 bases between. CDR3 length equals 14 residues. The V gene's germline CDR1 is SGHKS and CDR2 YYEKEE (reference sequence). CDR3 DNA sequence: TGTGCCAGCAGAAAAACAGGGCTCACCGGGGAGCTGTTTTTT. It specifies CASRKTGLTGELFF.

In DNA, the CDR3 is TGTGCCAGTAGTAGGCTAGCGTTAAGCTCCTACAATGAGCAGTTCTTC. Translation: CASSRLALSSYNEQFF. This chain uses TRBV19 with TRBJ2-1, with D possibly being TRBD2 (6 bases). This CDR3 contains 16 residues. Germline loops: CDR1 LNHDA, CDR2 SQIVND (reference sequence). V gave up 4 bases and J gave up 0 bases, with 13 bases separating them.

The chain links TRBV9 to TRBJ2-7; TRBD1 matches 7 bases. The V gene's germline CDR1 is SGDLS and CDR2 YYNGEE. V lost 2 bases and J lost 1; bases outside the gene matches: 3. The CDR3 is 14 residues long. CDR3 loop: CASSVGRGSYEQYF. The CDR3 DNA follows: TGTGCCAGCAGCGTCGGCAGGGGGTCCTACGAGCAGTACTTC.

This clone was observed a few times. The chain joins TRBV7-9 to TRBJ1-2; maybe TRBD1 (6 bases). V was clipped by 5 bases and J by 2 bases, with 9 bases between them. The CDR3 extends over 13 amino acids. The germline V gene has CDR1 SEHNR and CDR2 FQNEAQ (reference sequence). The CDR3 loop reads CASSHGQNYGYTF. In DNA form, the CDR3 reads TGTGCCAGCAGCCACGGACAGAACTATGGCTACACCTTC.

The chain recombines TRBV6-4 with TRBJ2-3; TRBD1 matches 10 bases. With 3 bases clipped from V and 2 bases from J, the junction kept 5 bases outside the gene matches. Germline CDR1 and CDR2: MRHNA and SNTAGT. CDR3 length equals 16 residues. The CDR3 region has the DNA TGTGCCAGCAGTGAACACGGGACAGGGGCCACAGATACGCAGTATTTT. Translating it yields CASSEHGTGATDTQYF.

The chain carries TRBV6-5 and TRBJ1-3; unclear D gene. Germline assignment: CDR1 MNHEY and CDR2 SVGAGI. This CDR3 comprises 13 residues. V was clipped by 7 bases and J by 0 bases, with 7 bases between them. CDR3 protein: CASKRNSGNTIYF. CDR3 bases: TGTGCCAGCAAGCGGAACTCTGGAAACACCATATATTTT.

This chain links TRBV7-2 with TRBJ1-1, with D possibly being TRBD1 (5 bases). Trimming cost V 5 bases and J 7 bases, with 14 bases left between them. This CDR3 region has 13 residues. Germline V gene data show CDR1 as SGHTA and CDR2 as FQGNSA. This CDR3 is CASSPTVRHEAFF. The CDR3 DNA follows: TGTGCCAGCAGCCCGACAGTAAGGCATGAAGCTTTCTTT.

The chain employs TRBV6-1 and TRBJ2-7; 11 bases fit TRBD1. The germline CDR1 and CDR2 sequences are MNHNS and SASEGT. With V trimmed by 6 bases and J by 2 bases, 3 bases remained unmatched. The CDR3 consists of 14 residues. CDR3 coding DNA: TGTGCCAGCAGGGGACAGGGGGATACCTACGAGCAGTACTTC. Its protein product is CASRGQGDTYEQYF.

V is TRBV28 and J is TRBJ1-2; D not certain. CDR1 and CDR2 from the germline V gene are MDHEN and SYDVKM. The length of the CDR3 is 17 residues. Deletions cut 7 bases from V and 5 bases from J, with 26 bases between. In nucleotides, the CDR3 is TGTGCCAGCACCTTTACCCATGGGGAGTCTCACTTTTATGGCTACACCTTC. Residues: CASTFTHGESHFYGYTF.

CDR3: CASSLGRGTGDGYTEAFF. The CDR3 DNA reads as TGTGCCAGCAGCTTGGGGCGCGGGACAGGGGATGGATACACTGAAGCTTTCTTT. V is TRBV5-4 and J is TRBJ1-1; 10 positions match TRBD1. The CDR3 runs to 18 residues. Germline-derived CDR1 and CDR2 are SGHNT and YYREEE (reference sequence). The V and J ends lost 0 bases and 3 bases, in that order; junction bases with no gene match: 11.

The genes are TRBV19 and TRBJ1-2; 7 positions agree with TRBD1. This CDR3 region has 15 residues. Unmatched junction bases numbered 7, after V lost 1 base and J lost 5 bases. The germline V gene encodes CDR1 LNHDA and CDR2 SQIVND (reference sequence). The CDR3 DNA reads as TGTGCCAGTAGTATAGTATCGGGACAGACTTATGGCTACACCTTC. It is translated as CASSIVSGQTYGYTF. The complete variable domain, with remaining parts taken from reference TRBV19 and TRBJ1-2, reads DGGITQSPKYLFRKEGQNVTLSCEQNLNHDAMYWYRQDPGQGLRLIYYSQIVNDFQKGDIAEGYSVSREKKESFPLTVTSAQKNPTAFYLCASSIVSGQTYGYTFGSGTRLTVV.

This clone was picked up one time. A read error may account for a junction end that differs from germline. This chain links TRBV12-5 with TRBJ1-1; TRBD1 is a possible D gene (5 bases). This CDR3 contains 14 residues. Per the germline V gene, CDR1 is LGHNT and CDR2 is FRNRAP. This CDR3 is CASGLLGVNTEAFF. The CDR3 bases are TGTGCTAGTGGTTTGCTAGGGGTGAATACTGAAGCTTTCTTT.

This chain connects TRBV30 to TRBJ1-6, with D maybe TRBD1 (5 bases). Germline values: CDR1 GTSNPN, CDR2 SVGIG (reference sequence). Trimming pared 0 bases from V and 8 bases from J, leaving 11 bases between. The CDR3 consists of 14 residues. In DNA, the CDR3 is TGTGCCTGGAGTGTAATCAGGGCTGATTCACCCCTCCACTTT. Its protein is CAWSVIRADSPLHF.

The chain is built from TRBV5-1 and TRBJ2-2, with 9 bases fitting TRBD2. V gave up 4 bases and J gave up 2 bases; unmatched junction bases: 3. The CDR3 spans 15 residues. Germline V gene data show CDR1 as SGHRS and CDR2 as YFSETQ. The CDR3 nucleotides read TGCGCCAGCAGCCTTAGCGGGGGAAACACCGGGGAGCTGTTTTTT. This sequence encodes CASSLSGGNTGELFF.

The chain joins TRBV24-1 to TRBJ2-1; D ambiguous. V was clipped by 4 bases and J by 0 bases, with 9 bases between them. There are 15 residues in the CDR3. Looked up from germline, CDR1 is KGHDR and CDR2 is SFDVKD. The CDR3 sequence: CATSDPWASYNEQFF. The CDR3 nucleotides read TGTGCCACCAGTGACCCTTGGGCCTCCTACAATGAGCAGTTCTTC.

The V gene is TRBV5-1, the J gene TRBJ1-6; TRBD1 matches at 11 bases. The CDR3 totals 15 residues. Germline values: CDR1 SGHRS, CDR2 YFSETQ. J was trimmed by 9 bases and V by 3 bases; bases with no gene match: 5. The CDR3 sequence is CASSWGQGVGSPLHF. CDR3 coding DNA: TGCGCCAGCAGCTGGGGACAGGGGGTTGGTTCACCCCTCCACTTT.

The V and J genes are TRBV28 and TRBJ1-6; maybe TRBD1 (5 bases). Germline V gene sequence: CDR1 MDHEN, CDR2 SYDVKM. The CDR3 contains 16 residues. The germline V and J ends were trimmed by 2 bases and 7 bases, with 15 bases remaining between them. The CDR3 loop is CASSLREGRGNSPLHF. CDR3 sequence (DNA): TGTGCCAGCAGTTTACGGGAGGGACGGGGAAATTCACCCCTCCACTTT.

The chain has TRBV7-3 and TRBJ1-1; D may be TRBD1 (5 bases). This CDR3 has 16 amino acids. Germline CDR1 and CDR2: SGHTA and FQGTGA. V was clipped by 0 bases and J by 1 base, with 12 bases between them. CDR3 in amino acids: CASSLTARTGNTEAFF. The CDR3 nucleotides are TGTGCCAGCAGCTTAACCGCCAGAACAGGGAACACTGAAGCTTTCTTT.

This clone was recorded a few times. This chain joins TRBV5-4 and TRBJ1-1; possibly TRBD1 for D (6 bases). V lost 0 bases, J lost 1 base, and 10 bases lay in between. This CDR3 has 15 residues. Germline assignment: CDR1 SGHNT and CDR2 YYREEE (reference sequence). CDR3 bases: TGTGCCAGCAGCTTGGCAGGGGCCAAGAACACTGAAGCTTTCTTT. Translated, it gives CASSLAGAKNTEAFF.

On this clone: Mismatch with germline at one junction end may stem from a read error. This chain connects TRBV7-7 to TRBJ2-2; the D is unclear. CDR1 and CDR2 from the germline V gene are SSHAT and FNYEAQ (reference sequence). The CDR3 extends over 16 amino acids. The CDR3 here is CASSAGRLVNTGELFF. CDR3 nucleotide sequence: TGTGCTAGCAGCGCAGGCCGTTTAGTGAACACCGGGGAGCTGTTTTTT.

The chain links TRBV7-2 to TRBJ2-7; the D is unclear. V was shortened by 1 base and J by 5 bases, with 9 bases between the two germline ends. CDR3 size: 13 residues. CDR1 SGHTA and CDR2 FQGNSA come from the germline V gene. CDR3 coding DNA: TGTGCCAGCAGCTTAGTCTCAGGTCACGAGCAGTACTTC. Translation: CASSLVSGHEQYF.

The chain combines TRBV27 with TRBJ2-1; D is perhaps TRBD2 (6 bases). Germline lookup yields CDR1 MNHEY and CDR2 SMNVEV (reference sequence). Trimming pared 5 bases from V and 11 bases from J, leaving 19 bases between. This CDR3 is built from 14 residues. This chain's CDR3 is CASSPGLRTPQQFF. CDR3 in DNA: TGTGCCAGCAGTCCAGGACTAAGGACCCCCCAGCAGTTCTTC.

The V gene is TRBV20-1, the J gene TRBJ2-7; TRBD2 aligns across 7 bases. This CDR3 region has 9 residues. Per germline, CDR1 DFQATT and CDR2 SNEGSKA (reference sequence). Written as DNA, the CDR3 is TGCAGGGGGGGGAGGGAGCAGTACTTC. Translated, it gives CRGGREQYF.

The V and J genes are TRBV7-3 and TRBJ1-2; maybe TRBD1 (6 bases). The V gene's germline CDR1 is SGHTA and CDR2 FQGTGA. There are 15 residues in the CDR3. The V end was cut by 5 bases, the J end by 3 bases, with 16 bases between. The CDR3 DNA follows: TGTGCCAGCAGCCCCGATCCAGGGGCAGACTATGGCTACACCTTC. This encodes CASSPDPGADYGYTF.